One sample yielded the 19 T cell receptor beta chains listed below, sequenced in a study of brain T cells in children with intractable seizures. The table came from immunoSEQ multiplex PCR; TCRdb's copy has only in-frame clones and leaves some out. In the table there are approximately 77,000 clones, about 93% of which are singletons. This sample comprised peripheral blood, obtained at surgery. The receptors derive from a boy under three years old with tuberous sclerosis and intractable seizures.

This clone was observed a single time. The J gene is TRBJ2-1, the V gene TRBV27; D is unclear. V lost 3 bases and J lost 0, with 6 bases in between. Germline lookup yields CDR1 MNHEY and CDR2 SMNVEV (reference sequence). CDR3 length: 14 residues. The CDR3 DNA reads as TGTGCCAGCAGTTTGAGGAGCTCCTACAATGAGCAGTTCTTC. The encoded protein is CASSLRSSYNEQFF.

The rearrangement joins TRBV7-3 to TRBJ1-1; tentative D call: TRBD1 (6 bases). Germline CDR1 and CDR2: SGHTA and FQGTGA. This CDR3 comprises 14 residues. Trimming cost V 5 bases and J 8 bases, with 18 bases left between them. CDR3 amino acids: CASSPTLGATEAFF. The CDR3 DNA reads TGTGCCAGCAGCCCTACTCTGGGGGCTACAGAAGCTTTCTTT.

The chain combines TRBV19 with TRBJ1-2, with 7 bases lining up with TRBD1. Germline CDR1 is LNHDA and CDR2 is SQIVND (reference sequence). The CDR3 runs 13 residues. V trimming: 9 bases; J trimming: 3 bases; junction bases outside the gene matches: 7. The chain's CDR3 is CASRHRGYYGYTF. The DNA for the CDR3 is TGTGCCAGCCGGCACAGGGGTTACTATGGCTACACCTTC.

Written as DNA, the CDR3 is TGCAGTGCTACCCTAGAGACCCAGTACTTC. Translating gives CSATLETQYF. The chain uses TRBV20-1 and TRBJ2-5; D remains unclear. This CDR3 comprises 10 residues. V was shortened by 4 bases and J by 4 bases, with 4 bases between the two germline ends. Germline loops: CDR1 DFQATT, CDR2 SNEGSKA (reference sequence).

The chain combines TRBV7-6 with TRBJ1-1, with D possibly being TRBD1 (6 bases). The CDR3 is 16 residues long. V dropped 4 bases and J dropped 1 base, with 16 bases sitting between them. The germline CDR1 and CDR2 sequences are SGHVS and FNYEAQ. CDR3 residues: CASSSSVGGANTEAFF. CDR3 bases: TGTGCCAGCAGCTCTAGCGTGGGGGGGGCGAACACTGAAGCTTTCTTT.

This clone was seen once. The rearrangement links TRBV7-9 to TRBJ2-2; 9 nucleotides agree with TRBD2. With V trimmed by 0 bases and J by 4 bases, 6 bases remained unmatched. The germline gives CDR1 SEHNR, CDR2 FQNEAQ (reference sequence). This CDR3 is 17 amino acids long. The CDR3, as DNA: TGTGCCAGCAGCTTAGCATCGACTAGCGGTTTCACCGGGGAGCTGTTTTTT. It codes for CASSLASTSGFTGELFF.

The rearrangement uses TRBV9 and TRBJ2-1; D is unresolved. V lost 0 bases and J 4 bases, leaving 2 bases between the germline ends. CDR1 SGDLS and CDR2 YYNGEE come from the germline V gene. This CDR3 comprises 12 residues. The CDR3 region is CASSVVYNEQFF. CDR3 DNA: TGTGCCAGCAGCGTAGTATACAATGAGCAGTTCTTC. Using reference TRBV9 and TRBJ2-1 for the parts outside the CDR3, the full variable domain is DSGVTQTPKHLITATGQRVTLRCSPRSGDLSVYWYQQSLDQGLQFLIQYYNGEERAKGNILERFSAQQFPDLHSELNLSSLELGDSALYFCASSVVYNEQFFGPGTRLTVL.

The rearrangement links TRBV28 to TRBJ1-1; D is ambiguous. CDR3 size: 11 residues. Deletions cut 7 bases from V and 1 base from J, with 4 bases between. CDR1 and CDR2 from the germline V gene are MDHEN and SYDVKM. Here the CDR3 reads CASTRNTEAFF. In DNA, the CDR3 is TGTGCCAGCACGAGGAACACTGAAGCTTTCTTT.

The chain links TRBV12-3 or TRBV12-4 to TRBJ1-1; D gene ambiguous. There are 11 residues in the CDR3. Trimming removed 3 bases at V and 8 bases at J, with 7 bases between. The DNA for the CDR3 is TGTGCCAGCAGTTTTGCGGAGGAAGCTTTCTTT. Protein product: CASSFAEEAFF.

The V call is TRBV9, the J call TRBJ2-7, with D perhaps TRBD1 (6 bases). This CDR3 contains 12 residues. The germline CDR1 and CDR2 sequences are SGDLS and YYNGEE. Trimming removed 4 bases at V and 6 bases at J, with 11 bases between. The CDR3 sequence: CASSQGGFEQYF. The CDR3 DNA reads TGTGCCAGCAGCCAAGGGGGTTTCGAGCAGTACTTC.

The chain combines TRBV29-1 with TRBJ2-1, with TRBD1 matching 7 bases. The CDR3 is 13 amino acids. Unmatched junction bases numbered 9, after V lost 6 bases and J lost 7 bases. Germline V lookup: CDR1 SQVTM, CDR2 ANQGSEA. CDR3 protein: CSVLTTGLNEQFF. For the CDR3, the DNA is TGCAGCGTCCTCACGACAGGGTTGAATGAGCAGTTCTTC.

This chain links TRBV5-1 with TRBJ1-6; D call uncertain. Germline CDR1 reads SGHRS; CDR2 reads YFSETQ. V was shortened by 5 bases and J by 7 bases, with 19 bases between the two germline ends. The CDR3 totals 16 residues. The chain's CDR3 is CASRIGKTLRNSPLHF. In nucleotides, the CDR3 is TGCGCCAGCAGAATCGGGAAAACCCTTCGCAATTCACCCCTCCACTTT. The variable domain in full, with the rest retrieved from reference TRBV5-1 and TRBJ1-6, is KAGVTQTPRYLIKTRGQQVTLSCSPISGHRSVSWYQQTPGQGLQFLFEYFSETQRNKGNFPGRFSGRQFSNSRSEMNVSTLELGDSALYLCASRIGKTLRNSPLHFGNGTRLTVT.

The rearrangement uses TRBV4-1 and TRBJ2-1; D tentatively fits TRBD1 or TRBD2 (5 bases each). There are 16 residues in the CDR3. The germline gives CDR1 MGHRA, CDR2 YSYEKL. The V end was cut by 8 bases, the J end by 6 bases, with 23 bases between. The CDR3 DNA reads as TGCGCCAGCCAACCGGGGCTTATTTATGGGGGCAATGAGCAGTTCTTC. Its translation is CASQPGLIYGGNEQFF.

CDR3 amino acids: CASSHLLGTQYF. CDR3 nucleotides: TGTGCCAGCAGCCACCTCCTTGGTACGCAGTATTTT. The chain employs TRBV3-1 (or the pseudogene TRBV3-2) and TRBJ2-3, with D unresolved. Germline assignment: CDR1 LGHDT and CDR2 YNNKEL (reference sequence). The CDR3 consists of 12 residues. The ends were cut back, 3 bases at V and 8 bases at J, with 9 bases in the middle.

V usage is TRBV24-1 and J usage is TRBJ2-5; 7 nucleotides agree with TRBD1. The length of the CDR3 is 13 residues. J was trimmed by 2 bases and V by 7 bases; bases with no gene match: 3. Germline V gives CDR1 KGHDR, CDR2 SFDVKD. For the CDR3, the DNA is TGTGCCACCAGAATGACAGGGCAAGAGACCCAGTACTTC. Its protein is CATRMTGQETQYF.

The V call is TRBV2, the J call TRBJ2-1; 11 nucleotides match TRBD2. CDR3 length equals 14 residues. Losses at the gene ends were 2 bases for V and 6 bases for J; bases not matched to a gene: 0. CDR1 is SNHLY and CDR2 is FYNNEI in the germline V gene. CDR3: CASSELAGGNEQFF. DNA of the CDR3: TGTGCCAGCAGTGAACTAGCGGGAGGCAATGAGCAGTTCTTC.

The CDR3: CASSQGSGANVLTF. The CDR3 DNA is TGTGCCAGTAGTCAGGGTTCCGGGGCCAACGTCCTGACTTTC. J is TRBJ2-6 and V is TRBV19, with a weak D call TRBD1 (5 bases). Between the trimmed V and J ends, which lost 5 bases and 4 bases, there was a span of 9 bases. In germline, CDR1 is LNHDA, CDR2 SQIVND (reference sequence). The CDR3 totals 14 residues.

The rearrangement joins TRBV9 to TRBJ1-6; D gene uncertain. Germline CDR1 SGDLS, CDR2 YYNGEE. The germline V and J ends were trimmed by 0 bases and 7 bases, with 11 bases remaining between them. The CDR3 spans 15 residues. CDR3 sequence reads: CASSVGYTGNSPLHF. The CDR3 DNA reads as TGTGCCAGCAGCGTAGGCTATACGGGGAATTCACCCCTCCACTTT. The full variable domain, its missing parts supplied by reference TRBV9 and TRBJ1-6, is DSGVTQTPKHLITATGQRVTLRCSPRSGDLSVYWYQQSLDQGLQFLIQYYNGEERAKGNILERFSAQQFPDLHSELNLSSLELGDSALYFCASSVGYTGNSPLHFGNGTRLTVT.

The rearrangement links TRBV5-4 to TRBJ2-2, with 7 bases lining up with TRBD2. CDR1 SGHNT and CDR2 YYREEE come from the germline V gene (reference sequence). The V segment lost 1 base and the J segment 3 bases; nucleotides outside the gene matches: 9. The CDR3 totals 17 residues. The CDR3 DNA reads TGTGCCAGCAGCTTGCGTGGGAGGGGCAAATACACCGGGGAGCTGTTTTTT. Amino acids: CASSLRGRGKYTGELFF.